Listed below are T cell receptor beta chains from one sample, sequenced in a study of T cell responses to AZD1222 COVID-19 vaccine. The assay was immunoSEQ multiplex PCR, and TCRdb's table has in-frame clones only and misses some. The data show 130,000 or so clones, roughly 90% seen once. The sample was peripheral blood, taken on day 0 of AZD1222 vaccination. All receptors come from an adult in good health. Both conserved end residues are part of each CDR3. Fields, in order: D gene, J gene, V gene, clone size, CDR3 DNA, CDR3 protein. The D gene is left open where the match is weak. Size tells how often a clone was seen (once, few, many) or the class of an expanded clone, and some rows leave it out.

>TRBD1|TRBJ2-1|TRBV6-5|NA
TGTGCCAGCATGATGGGACAGGTGAAGAGTGAGCAGTTCTTC
CASMMGQVKSEQFF
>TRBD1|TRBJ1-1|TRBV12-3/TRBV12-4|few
TGTGCCAGCACCAGACAGGGGGGCACTGAAGCTTTCTTT
CASTRQGGTEAFF
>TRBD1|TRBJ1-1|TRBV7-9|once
TGTGCCAGCCAGGGGGGACAGGGGGTGAGAACTGAAGCTTTCTTT
CASQGGQGVRTEAFF
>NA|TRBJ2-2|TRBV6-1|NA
TGTGCCAGCAGTGAACGCAGGGTTACCGGGGAGCTGTTTTTT
CASSERRVTGELFF
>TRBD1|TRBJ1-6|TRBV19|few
TGTGCCAGTAATCCCCTCGGACAGGCAAATTCACCCCTCCACTTT
CASNPLGQANSPLHF
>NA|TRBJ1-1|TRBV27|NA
TGTGCCAGCAGTTTAATGCTGGGATCGATCACTGAAGCTTTCTTT
CASSLMLGSITEAFF
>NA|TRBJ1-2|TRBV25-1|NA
TGTGCCAGCAGTGAATATCCGGCCAACTATGGCTACACCTTC
CASSEYPANYGYTF
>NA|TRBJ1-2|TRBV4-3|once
TGCGCCAGCAGCCCATTTACAGGGTATTATGGCTACACCTTC
CASSPFTGYYGYTF
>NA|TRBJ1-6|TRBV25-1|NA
TGTGCCAGCAGTACCCAGAACGAATTTGATTCACCCCTCCACTTT
CASSTQNEFDSPLHF
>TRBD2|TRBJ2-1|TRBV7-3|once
TGTGCCAGCAGCTTAGTAGCGGGGGGAGAGCAGTTCTTC
CASSLVAGGEQFF
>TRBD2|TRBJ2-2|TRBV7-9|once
TGTGCCAGCAGCTTAGGATTCGCGGGGGGAAAGGAGGCCGGGGAGCTGTTTTTT
CASSLGFAGGKEAGELFF
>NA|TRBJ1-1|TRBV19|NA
TGTGCCAGTAGTTCGTACAGGGAGAACACTGAAGCTTTCTTT
CASSSYRENTEAFF
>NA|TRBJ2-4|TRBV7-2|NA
TGTGCCAGCAGCTTAGTGGGCGAGGCCAAAAACATTCAGTACTTC
CASSLVGEAKNIQYF
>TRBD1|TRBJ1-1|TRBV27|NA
TGTGCCAGCAGTTTCCTAACAGGGGGGAACACTGAAGCTTTCTTT
CASSFLTGGNTEAFF
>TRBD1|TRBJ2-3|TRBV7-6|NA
TGTGCCAGCAGCTTAAGACAGGGAGTCGGCGGAACAGATACGCAGTATTTT
CASSLRQGVGGTDTQYF
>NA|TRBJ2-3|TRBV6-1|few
TGTGCCAGCAGTGATAGGGCTGGCGGGACGGGGGATACGCAGTATTTT
CASSDRAGGTGDTQYF
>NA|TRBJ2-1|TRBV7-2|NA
TGTGCCAGCAGCTCCCTCAGGGTGCAGTTCTTC
CASSSLRVQFF
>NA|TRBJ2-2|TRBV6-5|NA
TGTGCCAGCAGTTCCCCCTTAAGAACCGGGGAGCTGTTTTTT
CASSSPLRTGELFF
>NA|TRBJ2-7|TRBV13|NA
TGTGCCAGCAGCTTAGTATCCGAGCAGTACTTC
CASSLVSEQYF
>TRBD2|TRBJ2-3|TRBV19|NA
TGTGCCAGTAGCTCGGGGGGGGTGTTAGATACGCAGTATTTT
CASSSGGVLDTQYF
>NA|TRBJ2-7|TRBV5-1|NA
TGCGCCAGCAGCTTGATCGGCAGCGTCGCCGAGCAGTACTTC
CASSLIGSVAEQYF
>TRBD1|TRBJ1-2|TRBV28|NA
TGTGCCAGCAGTTTAACCGCCTCCGGGACAGCCTATGGCTACACCTTC
CASSLTASGTAYGYTF
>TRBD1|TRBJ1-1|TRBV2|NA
TGTGCCAGCAGTGTCCAAGGGGGCCGGACTGAAGCTTTCTTT
CASSVQGGRTEAFF
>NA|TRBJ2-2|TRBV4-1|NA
TGCGCCAGCAGCCTCCTTAGGGCCGGATTGAACACCGGGGAGCTGTTTTTT
CASSLLRAGLNTGELFF
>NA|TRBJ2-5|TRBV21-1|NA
TGTGCCAGCAGCAAAGAAGGAGGGTGTGAGGGGCAACCCCGGGAGACCCAGTACTTC
CASSKEGGCEGQPRETQYF
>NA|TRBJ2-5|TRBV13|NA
TGTGCCAGCAGCCGGACGGGGGACCGAGGGACCCAGTACTTC
CASSRTGDRGTQYF
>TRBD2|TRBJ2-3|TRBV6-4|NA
TGTGCCAGCAGTGACTCTCGGGGGGGCACAGATACGCAGTATTTT
CASSDSRGGTDTQYF
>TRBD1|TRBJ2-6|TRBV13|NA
TGTGCCAGCAGCCTCGGGACAGGGACCTCTGGGGCCAACGTCCTGACTTTC
CASSLGTGTSGANVLTF